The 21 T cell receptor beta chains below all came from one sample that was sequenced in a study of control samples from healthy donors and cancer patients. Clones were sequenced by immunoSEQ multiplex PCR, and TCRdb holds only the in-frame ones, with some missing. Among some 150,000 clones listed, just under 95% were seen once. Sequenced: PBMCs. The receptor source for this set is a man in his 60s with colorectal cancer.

For the CDR3, the DNA is TGTGCCACCAGTGATTTGCCAGGGGGCTTGAATGAGCAGTTCTTC. Amino acids: CATSDLPGGLNEQFF. The J gene is TRBJ2-1, the V gene TRBV24-1; 8 nucleotides line up with TRBD1. The CDR3 is 15 residues long. V lost 0 bases, J lost 7 bases, and 4 bases stayed unmatched. Germline CDR1 is KGHDR and CDR2 is SFDVKD.

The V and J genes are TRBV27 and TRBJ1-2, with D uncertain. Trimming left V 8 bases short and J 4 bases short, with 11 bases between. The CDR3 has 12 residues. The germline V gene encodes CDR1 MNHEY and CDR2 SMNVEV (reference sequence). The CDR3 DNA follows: TGTGCCAGCGGATTTAACGGCTATGGCTACACCTTC. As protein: CASGFNGYGYTF.

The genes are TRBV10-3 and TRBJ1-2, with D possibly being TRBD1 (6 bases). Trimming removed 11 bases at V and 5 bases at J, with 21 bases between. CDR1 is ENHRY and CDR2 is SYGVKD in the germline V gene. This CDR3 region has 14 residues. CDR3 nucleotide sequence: TGTGCCGCCCGCCCGGCAGGGGAGGGGTATGGCTACACCTTC. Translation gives CAARPAGEGYGYTF.

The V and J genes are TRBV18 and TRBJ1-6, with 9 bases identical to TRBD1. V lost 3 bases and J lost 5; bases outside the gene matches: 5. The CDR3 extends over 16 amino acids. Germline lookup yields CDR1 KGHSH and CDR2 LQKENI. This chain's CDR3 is CASSPQQGADNSPLHF. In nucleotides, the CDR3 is TGTGCCAGCTCACCCCAACAGGGGGCGGATAATTCACCCCTCCACTTT.

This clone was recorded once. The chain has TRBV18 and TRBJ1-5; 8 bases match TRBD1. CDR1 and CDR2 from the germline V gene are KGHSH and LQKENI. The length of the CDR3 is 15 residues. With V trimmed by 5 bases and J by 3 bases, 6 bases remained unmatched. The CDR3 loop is CASSTGQGHNQPQHF. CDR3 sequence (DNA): TGTGCCAGCTCAACCGGACAGGGTCACAATCAGCCCCAGCATTTT. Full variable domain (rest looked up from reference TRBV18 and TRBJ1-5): NAGVMQNPRHLVRRRGQEARLRCSPMKGHSHVYWYRQLPEEGLKFMVYLQKENIIDESGMPKERFSAEFPKEGPSILRIQQVVRGDSAAYFCASSTGQGHNQPQHFGDGTRLSIL.

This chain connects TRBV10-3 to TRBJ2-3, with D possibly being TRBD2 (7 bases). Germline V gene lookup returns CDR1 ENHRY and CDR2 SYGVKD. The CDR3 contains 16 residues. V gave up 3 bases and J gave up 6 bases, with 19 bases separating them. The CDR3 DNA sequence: TGTGCCATCAGTGATCCGGGGGGCCCCCAAATGGATACGCAGTATTTT. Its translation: CAISDPGGPQMDTQYF.

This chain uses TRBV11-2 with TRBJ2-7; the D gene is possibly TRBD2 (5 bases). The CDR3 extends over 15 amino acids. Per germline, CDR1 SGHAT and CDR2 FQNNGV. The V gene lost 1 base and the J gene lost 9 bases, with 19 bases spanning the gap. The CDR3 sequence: CASSLGDGEPLGQYF. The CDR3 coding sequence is TGTGCCAGCAGCTTAGGTGACGGGGAGCCCCTCGGGCAGTACTTC. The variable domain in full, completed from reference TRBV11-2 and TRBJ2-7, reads EAGVAQSPRYKIIEKRQSVAFWCNPISGHATLYWYQQILGQGPKLLIQFQNNGVVDDSQLPKDRFSAERLKGVDSTLKIQPAKLEDSAVYLCASSLGDGEPLGQYFGPGTRLTVT.

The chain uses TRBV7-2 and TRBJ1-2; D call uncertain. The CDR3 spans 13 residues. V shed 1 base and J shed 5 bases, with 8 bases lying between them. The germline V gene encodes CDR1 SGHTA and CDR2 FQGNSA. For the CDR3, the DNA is TGTGCCAGCAGCTTAGGGTCAGCGTATGGCTACACCTTC. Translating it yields CASSLGSAYGYTF.

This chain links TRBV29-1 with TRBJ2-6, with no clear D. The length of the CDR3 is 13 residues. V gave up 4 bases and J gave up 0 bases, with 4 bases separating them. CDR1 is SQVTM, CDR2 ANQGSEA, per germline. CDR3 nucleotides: TGCAGCGTTGCAGGCTCTGGGGCCAACGTCCTGACTTTC. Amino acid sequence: CSVAGSGANVLTF.

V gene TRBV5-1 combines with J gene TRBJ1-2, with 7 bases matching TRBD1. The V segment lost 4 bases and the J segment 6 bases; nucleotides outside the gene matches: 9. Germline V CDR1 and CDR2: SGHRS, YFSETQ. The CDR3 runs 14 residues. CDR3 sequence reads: CASSPGEGADGYTF. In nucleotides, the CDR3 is TGCGCCAGCAGCCCAGGGGAGGGGGCGGATGGCTACACCTTC.

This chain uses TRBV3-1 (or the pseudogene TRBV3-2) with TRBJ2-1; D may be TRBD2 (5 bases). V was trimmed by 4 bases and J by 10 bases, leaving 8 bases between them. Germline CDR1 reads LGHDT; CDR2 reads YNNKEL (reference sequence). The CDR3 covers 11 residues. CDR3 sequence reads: CASSLRGEQFF. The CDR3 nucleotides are TGTGCCAGCAGCCTTCGCGGGGAGCAGTTCTTC.

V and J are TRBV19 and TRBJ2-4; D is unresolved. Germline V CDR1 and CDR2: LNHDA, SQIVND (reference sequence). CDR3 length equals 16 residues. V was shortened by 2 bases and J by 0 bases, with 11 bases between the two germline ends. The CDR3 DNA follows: TGTGCCAGTAGTATACCCCGACAACTAGCCAAAAACATTCAGTACTTC. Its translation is CASSIPRQLAKNIQYF.

CDR3 DNA: TGTGCCAGCTCGGTCCAGGGTGACGGGGAGCTGTTTTTT. As protein: CASSVQGDGELFF. The genes are TRBV18 and TRBJ2-2; D is possibly TRBD1 (5 bases). This CDR3 comprises 13 residues. V was cut by 6 bases and J by 7 bases, with 12 bases left in between. Germline-derived CDR1 and CDR2 are KGHSH and LQKENI. The full variable domain, its missing parts supplied by reference TRBV18 and TRBJ2-2, is NAGVMQNPRHLVRRRGQEARLRCSPMKGHSHVYWYRQLPEEGLKFMVYLQKENIIDESGMPKERFSAEFPKEGPSILRIQQVVRGDSAAYFCASSVQGDGELFFGEGSRLTVL.

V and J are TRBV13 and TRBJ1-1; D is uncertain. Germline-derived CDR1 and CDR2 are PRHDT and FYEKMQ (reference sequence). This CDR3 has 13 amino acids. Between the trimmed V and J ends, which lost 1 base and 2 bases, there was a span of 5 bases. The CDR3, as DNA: TGTGCCAGCAGCTTAGAAGGAAACACTGAAGCTTTCTTT. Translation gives CASSLEGNTEAFF.

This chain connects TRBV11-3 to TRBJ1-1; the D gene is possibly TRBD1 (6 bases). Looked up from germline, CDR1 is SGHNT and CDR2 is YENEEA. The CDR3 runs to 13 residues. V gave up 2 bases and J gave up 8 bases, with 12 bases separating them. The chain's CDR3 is CASSLNREGEAFF. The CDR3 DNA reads TGTGCCAGCAGCTTAAACAGGGAAGGGGAAGCTTTCTTT.

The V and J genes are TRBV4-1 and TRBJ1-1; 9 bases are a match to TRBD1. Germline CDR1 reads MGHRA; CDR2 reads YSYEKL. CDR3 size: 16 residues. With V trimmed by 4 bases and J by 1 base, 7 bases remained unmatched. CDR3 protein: CASSPGQGPKNTEAFF. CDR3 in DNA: TGCGCCAGCAGCCCTGGACAGGGGCCCAAGAACACTGAAGCTTTCTTT.

CDR3: CARSLGVLHTGANVLTF. The CDR3 DNA sequence: TGTGCCAGAAGCTTAGGGGTTCTTCACACTGGGGCCAACGTCCTGACTTTC. The chain is built from TRBV7-5 and TRBJ2-6. TRBV7-5 is designated a pseudogene. CDR3 length: 17 residues.

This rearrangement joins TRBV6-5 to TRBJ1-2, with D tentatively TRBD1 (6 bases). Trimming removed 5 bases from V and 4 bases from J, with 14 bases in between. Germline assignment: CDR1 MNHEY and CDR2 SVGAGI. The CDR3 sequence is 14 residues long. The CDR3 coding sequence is TGTGCCAGCAGTCGACACAGGGTTGGCTATGGCTACACCTTC. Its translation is CASSRHRVGYGYTF.

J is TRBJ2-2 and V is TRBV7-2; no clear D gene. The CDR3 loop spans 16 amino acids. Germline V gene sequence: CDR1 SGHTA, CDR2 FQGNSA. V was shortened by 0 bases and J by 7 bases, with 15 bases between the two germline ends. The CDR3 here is CASSLAVGRKDGELFF. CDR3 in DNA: TGTGCCAGCAGCTTAGCGGTTGGCAGAAAAGACGGGGAGCTGTTTTTT.

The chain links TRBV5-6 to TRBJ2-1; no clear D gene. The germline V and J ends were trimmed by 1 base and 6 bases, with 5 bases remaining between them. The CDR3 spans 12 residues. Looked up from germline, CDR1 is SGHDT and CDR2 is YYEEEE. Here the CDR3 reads CASSLFINEQFF. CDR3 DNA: TGTGCCAGCAGCTTGTTCATCAATGAGCAGTTCTTC.

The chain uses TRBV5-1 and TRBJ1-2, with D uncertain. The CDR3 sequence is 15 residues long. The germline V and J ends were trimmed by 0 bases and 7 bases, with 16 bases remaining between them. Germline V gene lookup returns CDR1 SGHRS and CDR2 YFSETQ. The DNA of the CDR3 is TGCGCCAGCAGCTTGGGCCCCGCCTTAAGTGGTGGCTACACCTTC. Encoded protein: CASSLGPALSGGYTF.